This T cell receptor (beta chain) was sequenced in a study of glioma-infiltrating T cells. Amplification of TCR alpha and beta CDR3 regions from RNA used iRepertoire nested multiplex PCR. TCRdb used MiXCR to reprocess the multiplex PCR reads, holding one entry per CDR3 protein. This repertoire shows about 140,000 distinct CDR3 sequences, 30% to 40% found once; its top ten account for roughly a fifth. Trimming at V came to 0 bases and at J to 6 bases, leaving 9 bases not matched to a gene. Looked up from germline, CDR1 is SGDLS and CDR2 is YYNGEE. This CDR3 has 16 amino acids. V gene TRBV9 combines with J gene TRBJ2-3; 8 nucleotides match TRBD2. The source is a human donor with low-grade glioma or glioblastoma, undergoing nonglioma brain surgery, or in good health (not recorded which). Sequenced material: glioma tissue, nonneoplastic brain tissue, or PBMCs (not recorded which). CDR3 in amino acids: CASSVGGSSGADTQYF. DNA for the CDR3: TGTGCCAGCAGCGTAGGAGGGAGTAGCGGGGCTGATACGCAGTATTTT.